The source of this T cell receptor beta chain is a study of beta chain features in type 1 diabetes. About this clone itself: What it recognizes is unknown.

The CDR3 runs to 13 residues. Germline V gene lookup returns CDR1 SQVTM and CDR2 ANQGSEA. V shed 3 bases, J shed 2 bases, and the junction held 3 bases outside the gene matches. Study observations and caveats: Cells with high TCR expression could be over-represented when cDNA is sequenced. Diminished insertions and augmented deletions at VDJ junctions characterized type 1 diabetes patients.

The investigators reverse transcribed all of the isolated RNA, so they sequenced expressed TCRB transcripts. Repertoires were generated with immunoSEQ multiplex PCR, while TCRdb's copy carries only in-frame clones and drops some. The sample has thousands of clones, roughly 70% seen once. This TCR was sampled from a man aged 18 to 30 in good health. V and J are TRBV29-1 and TRBJ2-5, with 7 positions matching TRBD1. The sequenced material came from Tregs from blood. The chain's CDR3 is CSVEGQRQETQYF. The CDR3 DNA follows: TGCAGCGTTGAGGGACAGCGACAAGAGACCCAGTACTTC.